This T cell receptor beta chain was identified in a study of T cell changes during pregnancy in multiple sclerosis. Clones were sequenced by immunoSEQ multiplex PCR, and TCRdb holds only the in-frame ones, with some missing. Altogether fewer than 85,000 clones are present, roughly 95% being singletons, with the ten largest covering 0.85% to 1.2%. CDR3 length: 14 amino acids. V was cut by 8 bases and J by 1 base, with 17 bases left in between. The V gene's germline CDR1 is GTSNPN and CDR2 SVGIG (reference sequence). The chain carries TRBV30 and TRBJ1-1, with TRBD1 as a possible D gene (5 bases). The source of this sequence is a female donor with multiple sclerosis, enrolled in a pregnancy study. The sequences come from peripheral blood, collected in the second trimester of pregnancy. This chain's CDR3 is CARGGRLKNTEAFF. CDR3 nucleotide sequence: TGTGCCCGGGGGGGACGGTTAAAGAACACTGAAGCTTTCTTT. Together with reference TRBV30 and TRBJ1-1, the CDR3 gives the full variable domain: SQTIHQWPATLVQPVGSPLSLECTVEGTSNPNLYWYRQAAGRGLQLLFYSVGIGQISSEVPQNLSASRPQDRQFILSSKKLLLSDSGFYLCARGGRLKNTEAFFGQGTRLTVV.